This entry is about one T cell receptor beta chain. Using its own MiXCR run on the 5' RACE reads, TCRdb lists one record per CDR3 protein. The data show roughly 340,000 distinct CDR3 sequences, around 20% seen once. These data come from a study of T-cell memory formation after mild COVID-19. Per germline, CDR1 SGHRS and CDR2 YFSETQ. V shed 4 bases and J shed 1 base, with 14 bases lying between them. The CDR3 sequence is 15 residues long. Sequenced sample: PBMCs or a T cell subset sorted from them (not recorded which). The sequence was collected from a man aged 18-30 years who had mild COVID-19 (a few samples of this study predate the infection). Cell type and time point are not known. The chain carries TRBV5-1 and TRBJ1-1, with a weak D call TRBD1 (5 bases). The CDR3 loop reads CASSPRAGTNTEAFF. The CDR3 DNA is TGCGCCAGCAGCCCCCGGGCAGGGACGAACACTGAAGCTTTCTTT.